The 26 T cell receptor beta chains in this list originate from one sample, sequenced in a study of a mutant IDH1 vaccine in newly diagnosed glioma. Specified time point: week 47, end of study. Mutant IDH1 20-mer peptide, at 300 ug, made up each vaccine dose, with topical imiquimod. TCRdb's table, derived via immunoSEQ multiplex PCR, lists solely in-frame clones and lacks some. The repertoire holds tens of thousands of clones, with roughly 87% as singletons. Antigens of these TCRs are unknown. The sequencing here drew on PBMCs, taken from a glioma patient whose treatment included an IDH1 peptide vaccine. The receptor source for this set is a man younger than 40 with glioma.

The chain couples TRBV10-2 to TRBJ2-2; D possibly corresponds to TRBD2 (5 bases). V was shortened by 6 bases and J by 2 bases, with 7 bases between the two germline ends. Germline CDR1 is WSHSY and CDR2 is SAAADI. The CDR3 length is 13 residues. The CDR3 loop is CASRGVNTGELFF. The CDR3 DNA follows: TGCGCCAGCAGGGGAGTAAACACCGGGGAGCTGTTTTTT.

The genes are TRBV19 and TRBJ1-2; D remains unclear. V lost 4 bases and J 2 bases, leaving 11 bases between the germline ends. The CDR3 has 14 amino acids. Germline V gene lookup returns CDR1 LNHDA and CDR2 SQIVND (reference sequence). The CDR3 region is CASSKGTINYGYTF. The CDR3 coding sequence is TGTGCCAGTAGTAAAGGAACGATAAACTATGGCTACACCTTC.

This clone appeared a single time. This chain connects TRBV5-4 to TRBJ2-7, with no clear D. Germline values: CDR1 SGHNT, CDR2 YYREEE (reference sequence). The V end was cut by 3 bases, the J end by 0 bases, with 7 bases between. There are 13 residues in the CDR3. CDR3 DNA: TGTGCCAGCAGCTCTGGTAGCTCCTACGAGCAGTACTTC. As protein: CASSSGSSYEQYF.

The chain employs TRBV28 and TRBJ2-7; 12 nucleotides line up with TRBD1. Germline V gene data show CDR1 as MDHEN and CDR2 as SYDVKM. The CDR3 consists of 19 residues. The J segment lost 3 bases and the V segment lost 4 bases, leaving 16 bases of the junction unmatched. CDR3 sequence: CASSSNFRDRGRMDYEQYF. The CDR3 DNA reads TGTGCCAGCAGTTCCAACTTCCGGGACAGGGGGCGGATGGACTACGAGCAGTACTTC.

The gene calls are TRBV19 and TRBJ2-1, with 7 nucleotides matching TRBD1. With 3 bases clipped from V and 5 bases from J, the junction kept 7 bases outside the gene matches. The CDR3 covers 15 residues. CDR1 LNHDA and CDR2 SQIVND come from the germline V gene (reference sequence). The CDR3 nucleotides read TGTGCCAGTAGTATTAGACAGGGTGCGGACAATGAGCAGTTCTTC. It translates to CASSIRQGADNEQFF.

J is TRBJ1-1 and V is TRBV2, with D unclear. The germline V gene encodes CDR1 SNHLY and CDR2 FYNNEI. V dropped 4 bases and J dropped 2 bases, with 14 bases sitting between them. There are 15 residues in the CDR3. CDR3 coding DNA: TGTGCCAGCAGTGCAGCAGGTACGGGTAACACTGAAGCTTTCTTT. This sequence encodes CASSAAGTGNTEAFF.

The chain uses TRBV9 and TRBJ2-3; no reliable D call. This CDR3 comprises 17 residues. Deletions cut 4 bases from V and 5 bases from J, with 23 bases between. CDR1 SGDLS and CDR2 YYNGEE come from the germline V gene. The CDR3 spells CASSTSWSPGERDTQYF. The CDR3 bases are TGTGCCAGCAGCACGAGTTGGAGCCCGGGTGAGAGAGATACGCAGTATTTT.

This clone was detected once. The chain couples TRBV6-1 to TRBJ1-5; 7 nucleotides align to TRBD1. Germline trimming cut 2 bases from V and 0 bases from J; bases unmatched to any gene: 4. The CDR3 extends over 16 amino acids. Germline lookup yields CDR1 MNHNS and CDR2 SASEGT. CDR3 amino acids: CASSEPTGFSNQPQHF. The DNA for the CDR3 is TGTGCCAGCAGTGAACCGACAGGGTTTAGCAATCAGCCCCAGCATTTT.

This clone occurred once. V is TRBV5-1 and J is TRBJ2-5; the match to TRBD2 covers 9 bases. From germline, CDR1 is SGHRS and CDR2 YFSETQ. CDR3 length equals 16 residues. Losses at the gene ends were 4 bases for V and 1 base for J; bases not matched to a gene: 8. The CDR3 nucleotides read TGCGCCAGCAGCCCTTCGCGGGGGGGTGTCCAAGAGACCCAGTACTTC. Protein sequence: CASSPSRGGVQETQYF. Complete variable domain (other parts from reference TRBV5-1 and TRBJ2-5): KAGVTQTPRYLIKTRGQQVTLSCSPISGHRSVSWYQQTPGQGLQFLFEYFSETQRNKGNFPGRFSGRQFSNSRSEMNVSTLELGDSALYLCASSPSRGGVQETQYFGPGTRLLVL.

V gene TRBV7-8 combines with J gene TRBJ2-3, with D unresolved. The length of the CDR3 is 14 residues. CDR1 SGHVS and CDR2 FQNEAQ come from the germline V gene. V lost 5 bases and J lost 2, with 11 bases in between. The CDR3: CASSTHGVTDTQYF. CDR3 DNA: TGTGCCAGCAGCACCCATGGGGTCACAGATACGCAGTATTTT.

This clone has just one count. This chain links TRBV15 with TRBJ2-2; possible D gene TRBD1, 5 bases. This CDR3 has 13 residues. V was clipped by 4 bases and J by 5 bases, with 8 bases between them. From germline, CDR1 is LNHNV and CDR2 YYDKDF (reference sequence). CDR3 protein: CATSIDRTGELFF. The CDR3, as DNA: TGTGCCACCAGCATCGACAGAACCGGGGAGCTGTTTTTT.

The rearrangement links TRBV4-2 to TRBJ2-2, with D hard to call. The length of the CDR3 is 13 residues. V lost 2 bases to trimming and J lost 6 bases, with 7 bases between them. Germline loops: CDR1 LGHNA, CDR2 YNFKEQ. In DNA form, the CDR3 reads TGTGCCAGCAGCCAAAGAGTGTCCGGGGAGCTGTTTTTT. It yields the protein CASSQRVSGELFF.

The chain couples TRBV6-5 to TRBJ2-7; no firm D call. The ends were cut back, 2 bases at V and 5 bases at J, with 13 bases in the middle. CDR1 is MNHEY, CDR2 SVGAGI, per germline. This CDR3 spans 14 amino acids. CDR3 amino acids: CASSYGMGSDEQYF. The CDR3 nucleotides read TGTGCCAGCAGTTACGGGATGGGTTCAGACGAGCAGTACTTC.

The chain uses TRBV28 and TRBJ2-7, with 7 bases matching TRBD2. Germline values: CDR1 MDHEN, CDR2 SYDVKM. This CDR3 has 14 residues. V shed 6 bases, J shed 2 bases, and the junction held 7 bases outside the gene matches. The DNA of the CDR3 is TGTGCCAGCAGCCTAAGCGGGGCCGCCTACGAGCAGTACTTC. The encoded protein is CASSLSGAAYEQYF.

This chain links TRBV4-1 with TRBJ2-7; TRBD2 aligns across 14 bases. This CDR3 region has 19 residues. Germline CDR1 reads MGHRA; CDR2 reads YSYEKL. The V gene end was trimmed by 1 base and the J gene end by 3 bases; junction bases not matched to a gene: 11. CDR3 sequence: CASSQGRLAGGLGFYEQYF. The CDR3 DNA reads as TGCGCCAGCAGCCAAGGCCGACTAGCGGGGGGGCTTGGTTTCTACGAGCAGTACTTC.

The genes are TRBV7-8 and TRBJ2-7; 11 bases line up with TRBD1. Unmatched junction bases numbered 7, after V lost 4 bases and J lost 2 bases. The CDR3 has 16 amino acids. The germline V gene encodes CDR1 SGHVS and CDR2 FQNEAQ. Here the CDR3 DNA reads TGTGCCAGCAGCTCGAGGTGGGACAGGGGGACCTACGAGCAGTACTTC. Protein sequence: CASSSRWDRGTYEQYF.

The chain carries TRBV5-6 and TRBJ2-7, with D maybe TRBD1 (5 bases). Trimming shortened V by 4 bases and J by 3 bases, and 23 bases separated the two germline ends. CDR1 and CDR2 from the germline V gene are SGHDT and YYEEEE. The CDR3 spans 17 residues. The CDR3 region has the DNA TGTGCCAGCAGCCTCACCGCCTCGACAGCAGCATTCTACGAGCAGTACTTC. Translating it yields CASSLTASTAAFYEQYF.

This clone was seen just once. This chain uses TRBV2 with TRBJ2-5; 8 bases agree with TRBD2. This CDR3 spans 13 amino acids. Germline loops: CDR1 SNHLY, CDR2 FYNNEI. Germline trimming cut 9 bases from V and 7 bases from J; bases unmatched to any gene: 10. CDR3 region: CASDISGVGTQYF. In DNA form, the CDR3 reads TGTGCCAGTGATATTAGCGGGGTGGGGACCCAGTACTTC.

The CDR3 reads CASSSPTGETQYF. CDR3 coding DNA: TGTGCCAGCAGCTCCCCGACAGGGGAGACCCAGTACTTC. V is TRBV13 and J is TRBJ2-5; TRBD1 matches at 7 bases. CDR3 length: 13 amino acids. Trimming at V came to 4 bases and at J to 5 bases, leaving 4 bases not matched to a gene. Germline V gene lookup returns CDR1 PRHDT and CDR2 FYEKMQ (reference sequence).

This sequence joins TRBV6-1 and TRBJ1-3; D call uncertain. The V end was cut by 1 base, the J end by 0 bases, with 7 bases between. The length of the CDR3 is 15 residues. CDR1 and CDR2 from the germline V gene are MNHNS and SASEGT. CDR3 sequence reads: CASSEGPSSGNTIYF. CDR3 DNA: TGTGCCAGCAGTGAAGGACCCTCCTCTGGAAACACCATATATTTT.

The chain combines TRBV6-4 with TRBJ2-1; the D is unclear. CDR1 is MRHNA and CDR2 is SNTAGT in the germline V gene. Trimming cost V 3 bases and J 6 bases, with 15 bases left between them. The CDR3 is 15 amino acids. The CDR3 nucleotides are TGTGCCAGCAGTGAGAGAAGTGGGTCGGGCAATGAGCAGTTCTTC. Amino acid sequence: CASSERSGSGNEQFF.

The V and J genes are TRBV6-5 and TRBJ1-4, with 7 bases lining up with TRBD1. In germline, CDR1 is MNHEY, CDR2 SVGAGI. The CDR3 has 14 residues. The trim removed 6 bases at V and 5 bases at J, leaving 6 bases unmatched. The DNA for the CDR3 is TGTGCCAGCAGAAGGGACAGAGGGAATGAAAAACTGTTTTTT. Its translation: CASRRDRGNEKLFF.

The chain links TRBV6-5 to TRBJ2-7; tentatively, D is TRBD1 or TRBD2 (6 bases each). The germline gives CDR1 MNHEY, CDR2 SVGAGI. The CDR3 contains 13 residues. The V end lost 6 bases, the J end lost 4 bases, and 13 bases lay between the germline ends. The CDR3 here is CASRQGGSYEQYF. In DNA, the CDR3 is TGTGCCAGCAGACAGGGAGGTTCATACGAGCAGTACTTC.

This clone has only one observation. This chain uses TRBV7-8 with TRBJ1-2; 9 bases line up with TRBD1. CDR1 and CDR2 (germline): SGHVS, FQNEAQ. V was pared by 2 bases and J by 3 bases, with 13 bases of the junction left unmatched. The CDR3 is made up of 18 amino acids. In DNA, the CDR3 is TGTGCCAGCAGCTTAACAATTGGAGAGGGACAGGGTGACTATGGCTACACCTTC. Translating it yields CASSLTIGEGQGDYGYTF. Supplemented by reference TRBV7-8 and TRBJ1-2, the full variable domain reads GAGVSQSPRYKVAKRGQDVALRCDPISGHVSLFWYQQALGQGPEFLTYFQNEAQLDKSGLPSDRFFAERPEGSVSTLKIQRTQQEDSAVYLCASSLTIGEGQGDYGYTFGSGTRLTVV.

This clone was recorded a few times. The rearrangement uses TRBV11-2 and TRBJ2-7, with a possible D match to TRBD1 (6 bases). Germline assignment: CDR1 SGHAT and CDR2 FQNNGV. V gave up 2 bases and J gave up 5 bases, with 19 bases separating them. The CDR3 is made up of 16 amino acids. The chain's CDR3 is CASSLNPTGGLHEQYF. CDR3 coding DNA: TGTGCCAGCAGCTTAAACCCGACAGGTGGCCTCCACGAGCAGTACTTC. The entire variable domain, with the rest obtained from reference TRBV11-2 and TRBJ2-7, is as follows: EAGVAQSPRYKIIEKRQSVAFWCNPISGHATLYWYQQILGQGPKLLIQFQNNGVVDDSQLPKDRFSAERLKGVDSTLKIQPAKLEDSAVYLCASSLNPTGGLHEQYFGPGTRLTVT.

This clone was counted a few times. V is TRBV4-1 and J is TRBJ2-1, with D maybe TRBD2 (5 bases). The CDR3 contains 16 residues. Germline V gives CDR1 MGHRA, CDR2 YSYEKL. V lost 1 base and J lost 7, with 17 bases in between. The chain's CDR3 is CASSQVGTAVQNEQFF. The CDR3 DNA is TGCGCCAGCAGCCAAGTCGGAACAGCGGTACAAAATGAGCAGTTCTTC.